The 30 T cell receptor beta chains below come from one sample, sequenced in a study of blood T cell repertoires in COVID-19. Data came from immunoSEQ multiplex PCR; TCRdb stores just in-frame clones and leaves some out. The sample has 450,000 or so clones; approximately 92% are singletons. Material for sequencing was peripheral blood. These receptors were taken from a man between 18 and 29 years old with COVID-19, enrolled during active disease.

J is TRBJ1-5 and V is TRBV2; TRBD1 aligns across 9 bases. From germline, CDR1 is SNHLY and CDR2 FYNNEI. This CDR3 contains 16 residues. The V gene end was trimmed by 6 bases and the J gene end by 7 bases; junction bases not matched to a gene: 13. CDR3 residues: CASSEQGARGLQPQHF. The DNA for the CDR3 is TGTGCCAGCAGCGAACAGGGGGCGCGGGGTCTACAGCCCCAGCATTTT.

The rearrangement joins TRBV6-4 to TRBJ1-2, with 9 positions matching TRBD1. Germline CDR1 and CDR2: MRHNA and SNTAGT. The trim removed 6 bases at V and 8 bases at J, leaving 7 bases unmatched. This CDR3 contains 13 residues. CDR3 coding DNA: TGTGCCAGCAGCGGGGGACAGGGAAAGGGCTACACCTTC. Translating gives CASSGGQGKGYTF.

The rearrangement uses TRBV12-5 and TRBJ2-7; D is possibly TRBD2 (5 bases). The CDR3 extends over 14 amino acids. Trimming shortened V by 1 base and J by 7 bases, and 14 bases separated the two germline ends. The germline CDR1 and CDR2 sequences are LGHNT and FRNRAP. For the CDR3, the DNA is TGTGCTAGTGGTTTGGGGCAGGTTGGAGGTGAGCAGTACTTC. It is translated as CASGLGQVGGEQYF.

This clone came up a few times. The chain joins TRBV28 to TRBJ1-6, with unresolved D. The CDR3 spans 13 residues. Germline CDR1 and CDR2: MDHEN and SYDVKM. V lost 7 bases, J lost 6 bases, and 10 bases lay in between. The CDR3: CASKITFNSPLHF. Here the CDR3 DNA reads TGTGCCAGCAAAATTACATTTAATTCACCCCTCCACTTT. The whole variable domain, filled in from reference TRBV28 and TRBJ1-6, reads DVKVTQSSRYLVKRTGEKVFLECVQDMDHENMFWYRQDPGLGLRLIYFSYDVKMKEKGDIPEGYSVSREKKERFSLILESASTNQTSMYLCASKITFNSPLHFGNGTRLTVT.

V is TRBV19 and J is TRBJ1-1, with no clear D. Germline CDR1 and CDR2: LNHDA and SQIVND (reference sequence). V lost 7 bases, J lost 0 bases, and 9 bases lay in between. The CDR3 is 13 residues long. CDR3 DNA: TGTGCCAGTATGCGGCAGTTGAACACTGAAGCTTTCTTT. It is translated as CASMRQLNTEAFF.

This clone was found once. The genes are TRBV12-3 or TRBV12-4 and TRBJ1-5; D is undetermined. This CDR3 has 11 residues. V was clipped by 6 bases and J by 9 bases, with 9 bases between them. The CDR3 is CASRQRGPQHF. The DNA of the CDR3 is TGTGCCAGCAGGCAGCGGGGGCCCCAGCATTTT.

This chain joins TRBV4-1 and TRBJ2-7, with D hard to call. Germline V CDR1 and CDR2: MGHRA, YSYEKL. The V end lost 1 base, the J end lost 0 bases, and 7 bases lay between the germline ends. This CDR3 is built from 14 residues. The CDR3 sequence: CASSQGPLSYEQYF. CDR3 bases: TGCGCCAGCAGCCAAGGGCCTCTCTCCTACGAGCAGTACTTC.

This clone appeared once. Additional DNA sequences in this sample encode the identical CDR3. The chain uses TRBV2 and TRBJ2-5; 13 bases map to TRBD2. Germline V CDR1 and CDR2: SNHLY, FYNNEI. The CDR3 is 13 residues long. V gave up 9 bases and J gave up 5 bases; unmatched junction bases: 3. For the CDR3, the DNA is TGTGCCAGTCGGGGACTAGCGGGGGAGACCCAGTACTTC. It codes for CASRGLAGETQYF.

This clone was seen only once. The rearrangement uses TRBV5-4 and TRBJ2-7; a possible D gene is TRBD2 (6 bases). V dropped 0 bases and J dropped 6 bases, with 16 bases sitting between them. Germline V lookup: CDR1 SGHNT, CDR2 YYREEE (reference sequence). CDR3 length: 15 amino acids. DNA for the CDR3: TGTGCCAGCAGCTTGGCGTTAGCGGTTGGTGGCGAGCAGTACTTC. Its translation: CASSLALAVGGEQYF. Using reference TRBV5-4 and TRBJ2-7 for the parts outside the CDR3, the full variable domain is ETGVTQSPTHLIKTRGQQVTLRCSSQSGHNTVSWYQQALGQGPQFIFQYYREEENGRGNFPPRFSGLQFPNYSSELNVNALELDDSALYLCASSLALAVGGEQYFGPGTRLTVT.

This sequence joins TRBV5-1 and TRBJ2-7, with 7 nucleotides matching TRBD1. J gave up 4 bases and V 0 bases, and 4 bases lay outside the gene matches. There are 14 residues in the CDR3. Germline CDR1 and CDR2: SGHRS and YFSETQ. Here the CDR3 reads CASSLGDSSYEQYF. The CDR3 DNA sequence: TGCGCCAGCAGCTTGGGGGACAGCAGTTACGAGCAGTACTTC.

The J gene is TRBJ2-5, the V gene TRBV12-3 or TRBV12-4; D is perhaps TRBD2 (6 bases). The CDR3 loop spans 13 amino acids. V was cut by 5 bases and J by 5 bases, with 12 bases left in between. The CDR3 bases are TGTGCCAGCAGTCCCTGGGGAGGTGAGACCCAGTACTTC. Encoded protein: CASSPWGGETQYF.

The rearrangement uses TRBV19 and TRBJ2-7; 10 bases fit TRBD2. The CDR3 extends over 14 amino acids. Germline V CDR1 and CDR2: LNHDA, SQIVND (reference sequence). V dropped 6 bases and J dropped 4; count of bases not matched to a gene: 6. The CDR3 here is CASSQSGGAYEQYF. Here the CDR3 DNA reads TGTGCCAGTAGCCAGAGCGGGGGGGCATACGAGCAGTACTTC.

The rearrangement links TRBV18 to TRBJ1-1; no definite D call. This CDR3 has 14 amino acids. The germline CDR1 and CDR2 sequences are KGHSH and LQKENI. The V end was cut by 5 bases, the J end by 0 bases, with 10 bases between. CDR3 sequence: CASSRTEMNTEAFF. For the CDR3, the DNA is TGTGCCAGCTCAAGAACCGAGATGAACACTGAAGCTTTCTTT.

This sequence joins TRBV18 and TRBJ2-5, with D tentatively TRBD2 (6 bases). This CDR3 is 13 amino acids long. The V end lost 5 bases, the J end lost 3 bases, and 10 bases lay between the germline ends. Germline V gene sequence: CDR1 KGHSH, CDR2 LQKENI. The CDR3 DNA reads TGTGCCAGCTCATCCTTAGCGGAAGAGACCCAGTACTTC. It yields the protein CASSSLAEETQYF.

The chain uses TRBV18 and TRBJ2-4, with 8 bases matching TRBD1. V was pared by 3 bases and J by 7 bases, with 2 bases of the junction left unmatched. Per germline, CDR1 KGHSH and CDR2 LQKENI. The CDR3 is 13 amino acids. CDR3 amino acids: CASSPDRENIQYF. The DNA of the CDR3 is TGTGCCAGCTCACCGGACAGGGAGAACATTCAGTACTTC.

The rearrangement joins TRBV10-2 to TRBJ1-1, with TRBD1 identical over 8 bases. V gave up 11 bases and J gave up 4 bases; unmatched junction bases: 3. Germline assignment: CDR1 WSHSY and CDR2 SAAADI. This CDR3 has 11 amino acids. The CDR3 DNA reads as TGCGCCCGGACAGGGACCACTGAAGCTTTCTTT. The encoded protein is CARTGTTEAFF.

The V call is TRBV5-5, the J call TRBJ2-3; 10 bases align to TRBD2. V was pared by 4 bases and J by 1 base, with 9 bases of the junction left unmatched. The germline CDR1 and CDR2 sequences are SGHKS and YYEKEE (reference sequence). The CDR3 runs to 17 residues. In nucleotides, the CDR3 is TGTGCCAGCAGCCCGGTCGGGGGGACTAGCGGCACAGATACGCAGTATTTT. Its protein is CASSPVGGTSGTDTQYF.

The J gene is TRBJ2-5, the V gene TRBV3-1 (or the pseudogene TRBV3-2); TRBD2 might be the D (6 bases). The CDR3 totals 17 residues. Per the germline V gene, CDR1 is LGHDT and CDR2 is YNNKEL (reference sequence). Trimming stripped 3 bases from V and 5 bases from J, with 22 bases between. CDR3 loop: CASSQGTGPEFRETQYF. The DNA for the CDR3 is TGTGCCAGCAGCCAGGGGACTGGACCGGAATTTCGGGAGACCCAGTACTTC.

The chain joins TRBV29-1 to TRBJ2-7; the match to TRBD1 covers 7 bases. CDR1 SQVTM and CDR2 ANQGSEA come from the germline V gene. Germline trimming cut 6 bases from V and 2 bases from J; bases unmatched to any gene: 10. The CDR3 consists of 14 residues. The CDR3 region has the DNA TGCAGCGTGGGGATGGACAGGCCTCCCTACGAGCAGTACTTC. Protein product: CSVGMDRPPYEQYF.

This chain uses TRBV18 with TRBJ2-7, with 9 bases that match TRBD1. CDR3 size: 16 residues. Germline V gene lookup returns CDR1 KGHSH and CDR2 LQKENI. With 3 bases clipped from V and 0 bases from J, the junction kept 6 bases outside the gene matches. The CDR3 DNA reads TGTGCCAGCTCACCGTCAACAGGGGGCGCCTCCTACGAGCAGTACTTC. Residues: CASSPSTGGASYEQYF.

This clone was detected only a few times. The rearrangement links TRBV21-1 to TRBJ1-3; TRBD1, as called in the table, went unchecked against the DNA. TRBV21-1 is labeled a pseudogene. The CDR3 extends over 16 amino acids. This CDR3 reads CASSPQDRISGNTIYF. The CDR3 DNA is TGTGCCAGCAGCCCCCAGGACAGGATCTCTGGAAACACCATATATTTT.

The chain uses TRBV7-8 and TRBJ1-1; D gene ambiguous. The CDR3 runs 11 residues. Germline-derived CDR1 and CDR2 are SGHVS and FQNEAQ. V shed 3 bases and J shed 3 bases, with 2 bases lying between them. The CDR3 reads CASSFDTEAFF. In DNA form, the CDR3 reads TGTGCCAGCAGCTTCGACACTGAAGCTTTCTTT.

V is TRBV18 and J is TRBJ2-7; 7 bases match TRBD1. This CDR3 spans 13 amino acids. The junction had 6 bases not matched to a gene; V was cut back by 3 bases and J by 7 bases. Looked up from germline, CDR1 is KGHSH and CDR2 is LQKENI. This CDR3 reads CASSPTSGQEQYF. DNA of the CDR3: TGTGCCAGCTCACCCACCTCGGGACAGGAGCAGTACTTC.

The chain employs TRBV7-3 and TRBJ2-3; 12 bases align to TRBD2. Germline CDR1 reads SGHTA; CDR2 reads FQGTGA. V was pared by 2 bases and J by 3 bases, with 0 bases of the junction left unmatched. CDR3 length equals 15 residues. The DNA for the CDR3 is TGTGCCAGCAGCTTACTAGCGGGGGGGACAGATACGCAGTATTTT. It yields the protein CASSLLAGGTDTQYF.

The chain combines TRBV9 with TRBJ2-1; TRBD2 agrees at 9 bases. Germline V gene lookup returns CDR1 SGDLS and CDR2 YYNGEE. V lost 0 bases and J lost 4; bases outside the gene matches: 8. The CDR3 runs to 17 residues. CDR3 DNA: TGTGCCAGCAGCGTAGCTGGGACTAGCATTTCTTACAATGAGCAGTTCTTC. Translation: CASSVAGTSISYNEQFF.

The chain carries TRBV4-2 and TRBJ1-2; 7 positions agree with TRBD1. V lost 5 bases and J lost 8; bases outside the gene matches: 5. The length of the CDR3 is 12 residues. Per germline, CDR1 LGHNA and CDR2 YNFKEQ. CDR3 protein: CASSAGTDGYTF. In DNA, the CDR3 is TGTGCCAGCAGCGCCGGGACAGACGGCTACACCTTC.

This chain joins TRBV12-3 or TRBV12-4 and TRBJ2-1; D not certain. The CDR3 extends over 13 amino acids. Trimming took off 4 bases at V and 5 bases at J, with 9 bases between the two ends. DNA of the CDR3: TGTGCCAGCAGTTCCCGCCGGGACAATGAGCAGTTCTTC. Protein: CASSSRRDNEQFF.

In the case of this clone: Within the sample, other DNA sequences also encode this same CDR3. The chain couples TRBV6-5 to TRBJ2-1; D remains unclear. Germline CDR1 and CDR2: MNHEY and SVGAGI. Trimming removed 0 bases from V and 7 bases from J, with 4 bases in between. The CDR3 runs to 12 residues. The CDR3 loop reads CASSYSRNEQFF. The CDR3, as DNA: TGTGCCAGCAGTTACTCACGGAATGAGCAGTTCTTC.

Notes on this clone: Different DNA sequences within this sample yield the same CDR3. V gene TRBV5-1 combines with J gene TRBJ2-5, with TRBD1 matching 8 bases. V lost 0 bases and J lost 5; bases outside the gene matches: 3. Germline loops: CDR1 SGHRS, CDR2 YFSETQ. CDR3 length: 14 residues. CDR3 region: CASSLEGQGETQYF. The CDR3 DNA is TGCGCCAGCAGCTTGGAAGGACAGGGCGAGACCCAGTACTTC. The full variable domain, its missing parts supplied by reference TRBV5-1 and TRBJ2-5, is KAGVTQTPRYLIKTRGQQVTLSCSPISGHRSVSWYQQTPGQGLQFLFEYFSETQRNKGNFPGRFSGRQFSNSRSEMNVSTLELGDSALYLCASSLEGQGETQYFGPGTRLLVL.

The chain combines TRBV12-5 with TRBJ2-2; D remains unclear. The CDR3 has 13 residues. Deletions cut 5 bases from V and 1 base from J, with 5 bases between. Germline CDR1 LGHNT, CDR2 FRNRAP. CDR3 region: CASGQMNTGELFF. Written as DNA, the CDR3 is TGTGCTAGTGGTCAGATGAACACCGGGGAGCTGTTTTTT.